The 4 T cell receptor beta chains below come from one sample, sequenced in a study of blood T cell repertoires in COVID-19. Sequencing used immunoSEQ multiplex PCR; TCRdb keeps in-frame clones, though not all of them. The table lists 400,000 to 550,000 clones, more than 85% of them singletons. Material for sequencing was peripheral blood. The receptors were gathered from a woman aged 30 to 39 with acute or convalescent COVID-19.

The chain couples TRBV2 to TRBJ2-7, with a weak D call TRBD2 (6 bases). The CDR3 runs 12 residues. Trimming stripped 7 bases from V and 9 bases from J, with 16 bases between. The V gene's germline CDR1 is SNHLY and CDR2 FYNNEI. The DNA of the CDR3 is TGTGCCAGCATCCTAGGACTAACGGGGCAGTACTTC. Amino acid sequence: CASILGLTGQYF.

The chain recombines TRBV20-1 with TRBJ2-7, with 10 bases identical to TRBD1. This CDR3 contains 14 residues. Germline V CDR1 and CDR2: DFQATT, SNEGSKA (reference sequence). V dropped 3 bases and J dropped 2; count of bases not matched to a gene: 4. This CDR3 reads CSASTGTGAYEQYF. The CDR3 bases are TGCAGTGCTAGTACGGGGACAGGGGCCTACGAGCAGTACTTC.

This clone was detected once. The rearrangement uses TRBV6-5 and TRBJ1-5, with 7 bases matching TRBD1. Germline V lookup: CDR1 MNHEY, CDR2 SVGAGI. V trimming: 6 bases; J trimming: 3 bases; junction bases outside the gene matches: 5. The CDR3 extends over 14 amino acids. CDR3 coding DNA: TGTGCCAGCAGCGTAACAGGGGACAATCAGCCCCAGCATTTT. Translated, it gives CASSVTGDNQPQHF.

The chain couples TRBV9 to TRBJ1-3, with TRBD1 as a possible D gene (6 bases). Germline V gene sequence: CDR1 SGDLS, CDR2 YYNGEE. V was clipped by 3 bases and J by 4 bases, with 14 bases between them. The CDR3 runs 15 residues. CDR3 loop: CASSATGLLGNTIYF. Here the CDR3 DNA reads TGTGCCAGCAGCGCTACAGGGTTGTTGGGAAACACCATATATTTT.